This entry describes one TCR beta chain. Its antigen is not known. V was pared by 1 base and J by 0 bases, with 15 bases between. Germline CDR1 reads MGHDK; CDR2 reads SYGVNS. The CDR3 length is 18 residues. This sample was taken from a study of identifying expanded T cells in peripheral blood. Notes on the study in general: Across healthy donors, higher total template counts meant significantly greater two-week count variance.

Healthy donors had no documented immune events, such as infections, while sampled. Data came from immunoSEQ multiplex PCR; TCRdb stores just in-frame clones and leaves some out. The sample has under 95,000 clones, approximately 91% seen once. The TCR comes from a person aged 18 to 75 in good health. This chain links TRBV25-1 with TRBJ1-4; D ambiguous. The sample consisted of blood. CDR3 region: CASSEFVEGGSTNEKLFF. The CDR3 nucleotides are TGTGCCAGCAGTGAATTTGTGGAGGGTGGGTCAACTAATGAAAAACTGTTTTTT.